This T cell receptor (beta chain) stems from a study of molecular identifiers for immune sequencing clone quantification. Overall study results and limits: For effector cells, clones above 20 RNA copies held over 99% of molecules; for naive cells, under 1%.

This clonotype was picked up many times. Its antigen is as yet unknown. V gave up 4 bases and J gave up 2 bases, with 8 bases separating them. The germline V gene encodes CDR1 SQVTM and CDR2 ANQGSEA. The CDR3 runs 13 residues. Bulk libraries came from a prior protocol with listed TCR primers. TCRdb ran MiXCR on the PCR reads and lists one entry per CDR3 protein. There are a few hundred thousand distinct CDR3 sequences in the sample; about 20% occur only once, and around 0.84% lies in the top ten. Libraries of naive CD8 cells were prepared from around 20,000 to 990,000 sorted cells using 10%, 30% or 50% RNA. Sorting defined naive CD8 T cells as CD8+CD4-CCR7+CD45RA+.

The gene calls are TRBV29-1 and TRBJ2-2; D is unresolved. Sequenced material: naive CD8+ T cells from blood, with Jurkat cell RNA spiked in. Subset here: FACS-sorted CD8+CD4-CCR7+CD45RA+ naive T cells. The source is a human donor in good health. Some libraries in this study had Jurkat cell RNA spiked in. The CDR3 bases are TGCAGCGTTGTCAGAGAAAACACCGGGGAGCTGTTTTTT. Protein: CSVVRENTGELFF.